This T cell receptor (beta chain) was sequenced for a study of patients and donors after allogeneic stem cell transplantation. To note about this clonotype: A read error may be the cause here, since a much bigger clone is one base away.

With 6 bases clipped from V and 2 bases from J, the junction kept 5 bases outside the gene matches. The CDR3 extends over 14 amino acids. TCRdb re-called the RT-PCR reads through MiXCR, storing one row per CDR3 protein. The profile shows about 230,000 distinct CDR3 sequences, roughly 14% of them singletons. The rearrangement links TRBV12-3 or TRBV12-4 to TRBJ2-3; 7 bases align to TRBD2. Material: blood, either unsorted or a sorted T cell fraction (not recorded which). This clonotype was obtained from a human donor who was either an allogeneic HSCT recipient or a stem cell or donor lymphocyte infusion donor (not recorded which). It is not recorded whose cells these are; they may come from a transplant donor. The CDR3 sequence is CASSSAGVTDTQYF. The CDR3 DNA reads TGTGCCAGCAGCTCCGCGGGGGTCACAGATACGCAGTATTTT.